The 18 T cell receptor beta chains below come from one sample, sequenced in a study of Ad26.COV2.S vaccination and SARS-CoV-2 variants. The assay was immunoSEQ multiplex PCR, and TCRdb's table has in-frame clones only and misses some. The sample includes 300,000 to 400,000 clones, around 87% of them seen just once. Treatment meaning: around 19 received Ad26.COV2.S at low or high dose, single or two shots; a few received placebo; per-sample allocation not given. Each sample was drawn 63 days after the first injection (of vaccine or placebo). The source was peripheral blood, collected in a trial of Ad26.COV2.S vaccine versus placebo. Receptors originate from a person between 18 and 65 years old who received the Ad26.COV2.S COVID-19 vaccine or a placebo.

This chain links TRBV5-5 with TRBJ1-6; D remains unclear. The CDR3 runs 13 residues. Trimming took 1 base from V and 14 from J, leaving 13 bases between them. Germline assignment: CDR1 SGHKS and CDR2 YYEKEE (reference sequence). CDR3 nucleotide sequence: TGTGCCAGCAGCTTGCTCTATGGGGTATCCCTCCACTTT. The encoded protein is CASSLLYGVSLHF.

The chain has TRBV2 and TRBJ2-7; D assignment may be TRBD1 or TRBD2 (5 bases each). The V end was cut by 2 bases, the J end by 4 bases, with 12 bases between. The CDR3 contains 14 residues. Germline V lookup: CDR1 SNHLY, CDR2 FYNNEI. The CDR3 sequence is CASSEFVGPYEQYF. For the CDR3, the DNA is TGTGCCAGCAGTGAATTTGTGGGACCTTACGAGCAGTACTTC.

The chain employs TRBV19 and TRBJ2-1; 9 nucleotides agree with TRBD2. Trimming took 4 bases from V and 5 from J; bases not matched to a gene: 9. The CDR3 runs to 16 residues. Germline values: CDR1 LNHDA, CDR2 SQIVND (reference sequence). This CDR3 is CASSTLTAGGHNEQFF. CDR3 bases: TGTGCCAGTAGTACCCTAACGGCGGGGGGGCACAATGAGCAGTTCTTC.

The V and J genes are TRBV2 and TRBJ1-3; no reliable D call. Germline CDR1 and CDR2: SNHLY and FYNNEI. This CDR3 region has 12 residues. The V end was cut by 5 bases, the J end by 4 bases, with 6 bases between. The CDR3 sequence: CASSQSGNTIYF. The CDR3 DNA follows: TGTGCCAGCAGTCAATCGGGAAACACCATATATTTT.

CDR3 loop: CASSLSRGSAETQYF. In DNA form, the CDR3 reads TGCGCCAGCAGCCTATCTCGTGGCTCCGCGGAGACCCAGTACTTC. The chain is built from TRBV5-1 and TRBJ2-5; unclear D gene. With 4 bases removed from V and 5 bases from J, the gap between germline ends came to 18 bases. There are 15 residues in the CDR3. Germline assignment: CDR1 SGHRS and CDR2 YFSETQ.

The chain carries TRBV14 and TRBJ1-2; 8 bases are shared with TRBD1. Germline V gives CDR1 SGHDN, CDR2 FVKESK. Trimming removed 5 bases from V and 3 bases from J; junction bases left unmatched: 2. The CDR3 is 13 amino acids. The DNA of the CDR3 is TGTGCCAGCAGCGTGGACAGGGACTATGGCTACACCTTC. This codes for CASSVDRDYGYTF.

CDR3 residues: CASSWSLAGGTDTQYF. In DNA, the CDR3 is TGTGCCAGCAGTTGGTCACTAGCGGGGGGTACAGATACGCAGTATTTT. The rearrangement uses TRBV6-5 and TRBJ2-3, with 12 bases that match TRBD2. CDR3 length: 16 residues. Germline V gene lookup returns CDR1 MNHEY and CDR2 SVGAGI. V shed 4 bases, J shed 3 bases, and the junction held 5 bases outside the gene matches.

A note on this clone: Other DNA sequences in the same sample also yield this CDR3. The chain uses TRBV10-3 and TRBJ1-2; no firm D call. V was cut by 0 bases and J by 8 bases, with 7 bases left in between. Per germline, CDR1 ENHRY and CDR2 SYGVKD. The CDR3 contains 12 residues. CDR3 residues: CAISESGGGYTF. The DNA for the CDR3 is TGTGCCATCAGTGAGTCGGGTGGGGGCTACACCTTC.

The chain uses TRBV5-4 and TRBJ1-4, with D perhaps matching TRBD1 (5 bases). V was pared by 4 bases and J by 4 bases, with 8 bases between. The CDR3 consists of 13 residues. The germline V gene has CDR1 SGHNT and CDR2 YYREEE (reference sequence). The CDR3 nucleotides are TGTGCCAGCAGCCCGGGACTTAATGAAAAACTGTTTTTT. This encodes CASSPGLNEKLFF.

This clone was detected only a few times. The chain joins TRBV19 to TRBJ1-6; 8 nucleotides line up with TRBD1. The V gene end was trimmed by 7 bases and the J gene end by 6 bases; junction bases not matched to a gene: 5. CDR3 size: 14 residues. Germline assignment: CDR1 LNHDA and CDR2 SQIVND (reference sequence). Here the CDR3 DNA reads TGTGCCAGTACCGGGGGACAGGTTAATTCACCCCTCCACTTT. It codes for CASTGGQVNSPLHF.

This chain connects TRBV7-9 to TRBJ1-6; 8 bases agree with TRBD1. V shed 2 bases and J 7 bases; nucleotides not matched to a gene: 10. Per germline, CDR1 SEHNR and CDR2 FQNEAQ (reference sequence). The CDR3 is 17 amino acids. CDR3 DNA: TGTGCCAGCAGCTTAAGCGGGGGACAGGAGAGGAATTCACCCCTCCACTTT. It codes for CASSLSGGQERNSPLHF. Complete variable domain (other parts from reference TRBV7-9 and TRBJ1-6): DTGVSQNPRHKITKRGQNVTFRCDPISEHNRLYWYRQTLGQGPEFLTYFQNEAQLEKSRLLSDRFSAERPKGSFSTLEIQRTEQGDSAMYLCASSLSGGQERNSPLHFGNGTRLTVT.

The chain employs TRBV7-9 and TRBJ1-1; a possible D gene is TRBD1 (5 bases). The germline CDR1 and CDR2 sequences are SEHNR and FQNEAQ (reference sequence). V was trimmed by 4 bases and J by 6 bases, leaving 15 bases between them. This CDR3 is built from 14 residues. In DNA, the CDR3 is TGTGCCAGCAGCTCCCAAGAAGGACAAGCTGAAGCTTTCTTT. It specifies CASSSQEGQAEAFF. Complete variable domain (other parts from reference TRBV7-9 and TRBJ1-1): DTGVSQNPRHKITKRGQNVTFRCDPISEHNRLYWYRQTLGQGPEFLTYFQNEAQLEKSRLLSDRFSAERPKGSFSTLEIQRTEQGDSAMYLCASSSQEGQAEAFFGQGTRLTVV.

This chain joins TRBV19 and TRBJ2-3; D uncertain. CDR1 and CDR2 (germline): LNHDA, SQIVND (reference sequence). V lost 3 bases, J lost 2 bases, and 9 bases lay in between. The CDR3 is made up of 14 amino acids. The CDR3 region is CASSIGGNTDTQYF. In DNA form, the CDR3 reads TGTGCCAGTAGTATTGGTGGCAACACAGATACGCAGTATTTT. Based on the CDR3 plus reference TRBV19 and TRBJ2-3, the full variable domain is DGGITQSPKYLFRKEGQNVTLSCEQNLNHDAMYWYRQDPGQGLRLIYYSQIVNDFQKGDIAEGYSVSREKKESFPLTVTSAQKNPTAFYLCASSIGGNTDTQYFGPGTRLTVL.

The chain has TRBV7-9 and TRBJ2-7; 13 bases map to TRBD2. The ends lost 5 bases at V and 9 bases at J; junction bases unmatched: 7. CDR1 is SEHNR, CDR2 FQNEAQ, per germline (reference sequence). This CDR3 is 14 amino acids long. In DNA, the CDR3 is TGTGCCAGCAGCCGAGGGACTAGCGGGGAAAGGCAGTACTTC. It specifies CASSRGTSGERQYF.

The V gene is TRBV6-1, the J gene TRBJ1-5, with D possibly being TRBD1 (5 bases). V lost 3 bases, J lost 3 bases, and 15 bases lay in between. The CDR3 loop spans 16 amino acids. In germline, CDR1 is MNHNS, CDR2 SASEGT. In DNA, the CDR3 is TGTGCCAGCAGTGAGCTGACAGCAGTCTACAATCAGCCCCAGCATTTT. This translates into CASSELTAVYNQPQHF.

This clone has only one observation. The chain joins TRBV12-2 to TRBJ1-5; TRBD1 is the table's D call and was not checked against the DNA. TRBV12-2 is annotated as a pseudogene. The CDR3 sequence is 20 residues long. CDR3 sequence reads: CASRLGERGIDFVKNQPQHF. CDR3 DNA: TGTGCAAGTCGCTTAGGTGAGAGGGGGATCGATTTTGTGAAAAATCAGCCCCAGCATTTT.

The gene calls are TRBV7-2 and TRBJ1-5; 9 bases map to TRBD1. Per the germline V gene, CDR1 is SGHTA and CDR2 is FQGNSA. J gave up 6 bases and V 5 bases, and 8 bases lay outside the gene matches. This CDR3 comprises 15 residues. Here the CDR3 DNA reads TGTGCCAGCAGCCCAAGGACAGGGGAGGGTCAGCCCCAGCATTTT. Its protein is CASSPRTGEGQPQHF. Variable domain in full (rest from reference TRBV7-2 and TRBJ1-5): GAGVSQSPSNKVTEKGKDVELRCDPISGHTALYWYRQSLGQGLEFLIYFQGNSAPDKSGLPSDRFSAERTGGSVSTLTIQRTQQEDSAVYLCASSPRTGEGQPQHFGDGTRLSIL.

The chain carries TRBV10-3 and TRBJ1-5; 7 nucleotides agree with TRBD1. Trimming at V came to 7 bases and at J to 2 bases, leaving 2 bases not matched to a gene. This CDR3 spans 13 amino acids. Germline loops: CDR1 ENHRY, CDR2 SYGVKD. The CDR3 coding sequence is TGTGCCATCAATGACAGGGGCAATCAGCCCCAGCATTTT. This sequence encodes CAINDRGNQPQHF.